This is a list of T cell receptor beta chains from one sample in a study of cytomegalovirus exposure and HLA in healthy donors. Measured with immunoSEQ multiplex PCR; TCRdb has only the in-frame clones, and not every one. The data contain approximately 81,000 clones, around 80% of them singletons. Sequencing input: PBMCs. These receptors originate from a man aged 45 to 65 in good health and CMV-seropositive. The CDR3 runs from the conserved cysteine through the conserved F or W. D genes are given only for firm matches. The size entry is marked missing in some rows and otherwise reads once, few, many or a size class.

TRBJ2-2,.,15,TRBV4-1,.,CASSPASMRTGELFF,TGCGCCAGCAGCCCGGCCTCAATGAGGACCGGGGAGCTGTTTTTT
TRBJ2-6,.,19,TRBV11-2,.,CASSLAHSFFSSGANVLTF,TGTGCCAGCAGCTTAGCTCACAGTTTCTTCAGCTCTGGGGCCAACGTCCTGACTTTC
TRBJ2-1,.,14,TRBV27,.,CASSLGSSYNEQFF,TGTGCCAGCAGCCTAGGGAGCTCCTACAATGAGCAGTTCTTC
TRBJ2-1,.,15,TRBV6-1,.,CASSGSKQGYNEQFF,TGTGCCAGCAGCGGATCGAAACAGGGCTACAATGAGCAGTTCTTC
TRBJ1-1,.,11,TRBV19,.,CASSRDTEAFF,TGTGCCAGTAGTAGAGACACTGAAGCTTTCTTT
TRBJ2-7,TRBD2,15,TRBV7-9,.,CASSPPGLVQNEQYF,TGTGCCAGCAGCCCTCCCGGACTAGTTCAGAACGAGCAGTACTTC
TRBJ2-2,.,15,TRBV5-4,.,CASSLGGPLTGELFF,TGTGCCAGCAGCTTGGGTGGCCCTCTCACCGGGGAGCTGTTTTTT
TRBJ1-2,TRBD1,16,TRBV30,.,CAWTSLNRGRRYGYTF,TGTGCCTGGACCTCACTTAACAGGGGGCGCCGCTATGGCTACACCTTC
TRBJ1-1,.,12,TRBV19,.,CASSRPGIVAFF,TGTGCCAGTAGTCGGCCAGGGATTGTAGCTTTCTTT
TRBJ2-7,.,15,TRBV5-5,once,CASSTNRAGSYEQYF,TGTGCCAGCAGCACTAACAGGGCTGGCTCCTACGAGCAGTACTTC
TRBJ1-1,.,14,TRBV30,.,CAWSVRQENTEAFF,TGTGCCTGGAGTGTACGGCAGGAAAACACTGAAGCTTTCTTT
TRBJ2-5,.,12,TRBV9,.,CASSVGEETQYF,TGTGCCAGCAGCGTAGGAGAAGAGACCCAGTACTTC
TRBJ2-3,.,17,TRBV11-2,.,CASSSQSSSVRSDTQYF,TGTGCCAGCAGCTCACAGTCGTCTAGCGTAAGATCAGATACGCAGTATTTT
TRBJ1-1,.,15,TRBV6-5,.,CASSPRRVLGTEAFF,TGTGCCAGCAGTCCTCGGAGGGTGTTGGGTACTGAAGCTTTCTTT
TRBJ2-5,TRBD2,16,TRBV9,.,CASSGREGSGGETQYF,TGTGCCAGCAGCGGTCGGGAGGGTAGCGGGGGGGAGACCCAGTACTTC